Listed here are 28 T cell receptor beta chains from one sample, sequenced in a study of CD8 T cells in ankylosing spondylitis. TCRdb re-called the 5' RACE reads with MiXCR, one entry per CDR3 protein. Among approximately 45,000 distinct CDR3 sequences listed, approximately 9.9% were seen once. Sequencing was carried out using blood, either unsorted or a sorted T cell fraction (not recorded which). The receptor source for this set is a male donor with ankylosing spondylitis or in good health (not recorded which).

The gene calls are TRBV6-1 and TRBJ2-2; the D gene is possibly TRBD1 (6 bases). Trimming stripped 1 base from V and 1 base from J, with 7 bases between. The germline V gene has CDR1 MNHNS and CDR2 SASEGT. The CDR3 contains 15 residues. CDR3 in DNA: TGTGCCAGCAGTGAAGAGGACAGGAACACCGGGGAGCTGTTTTTT. Translation: CASSEEDRNTGELFF.

There are many counts of this clonotype. This chain connects TRBV20-1 to TRBJ2-7; 10 bases map to TRBD2. V shed 7 bases, J shed 1 base, and the junction held 7 bases outside the gene matches. CDR1 and CDR2 from the germline V gene are DFQATT and SNEGSKA (reference sequence). This CDR3 comprises 14 residues. The CDR3 loop is CSVEAGGRSYEQYF. CDR3 bases: TGCAGTGTCGAAGCGGGGGGGCGGTCCTACGAGCAGTACTTC.

This clonotype came up many times. The chain is built from TRBV9 and TRBJ1-2; tentatively, D is TRBD1 (6 bases). The CDR3 loop spans 15 amino acids. Deletions cut 4 bases from V and 3 bases from J, with 16 bases between. CDR1 is SGDLS and CDR2 is YYNGEE in the germline V gene. In DNA, the CDR3 is TGTGCCAGCAGCCCGCGACAGGTCTTTTACTATGGCTACACCTTC. It codes for CASSPRQVFYYGYTF.

The sample holds many counts of this clonotype. This chain links TRBV28 with TRBJ1-5; 7 nucleotides agree with TRBD1. The V segment lost 7 bases and the J segment 5 bases; nucleotides outside the gene matches: 5. CDR1 is MDHEN and CDR2 is SYDVKM in the germline V gene. CDR3 size: 13 residues. The CDR3 sequence: CASISGGDQPQHF. CDR3 bases: TGTGCCAGCATTTCAGGGGGTGATCAGCCCCAGCATTTT.

Regarding this clonotype: With a much larger clone just one base away, this may be a read error. The CDR3, as DNA: TGTGCCAGCTGGAGCACGGGGCGAGAGACCCGGTACTTC. Amino acids: CASWSTGRETRYF. The chain uses TRBV6-2 or TRBV6-3 and TRBJ2-5, with D perhaps given as TRBD1 or TRBD2 (5 bases each). CDR1 is MNHEY and CDR2 is SVGEGT in the germline V gene. The CDR3 runs 13 residues.

In regard to this clonotype: One end of the junction is discordant with germline, which a read error may explain. The rearrangement joins TRBV3-1 to TRBJ2-7, with 8 bases identical to TRBD2. This CDR3 is built from 15 residues. Germline assignment: CDR1 LGHDT and CDR2 YNNKEL (reference sequence). The CDR3 nucleotides read TGTGCCACCAGCCAAATTCTACGGGGGGGCCTCGAGCAGTACTTC. Translated, it gives CATSQILRGGLEQYF.

This clonotype has at least ten counts. The chain couples TRBV9 to TRBJ1-6; D uncertain. In germline, CDR1 is SGDLS, CDR2 YYNGEE. This CDR3 comprises 14 residues. V lost 2 bases, J lost 8 bases, and 11 bases lay in between. The CDR3, as DNA: TGTGCCAGCAGCGTCAGAGCTTCGGATTCACCCCTCCACTTT. Translation gives CASSVRASDSPLHF.

In the case of this clonotype: A read error may produce the germline difference seen at one junction end. The chain couples TRBV10-3 to TRBJ1-2, with D maybe TRBD1 (5 bases). From germline, CDR1 is ENHRY and CDR2 SYGVKD. The CDR3 covers 15 residues. The CDR3 DNA sequence: TGTGCCATACTTGACCGGGACCGCTCTAATTATGGCTACACCTTC. It yields the protein CAILDRDRSNYGYTF.

J is TRBJ2-1 and V is TRBV13; 11 bases are shared with TRBD2. V shed 11 bases, J shed 4 bases, and the junction held 19 bases outside the gene matches. This CDR3 has 18 residues. Germline V gene sequence: CDR1 PRHDT, CDR2 FYEKMQ (reference sequence). In DNA, the CDR3 is TGTGCCTTCAGACCCGATTATAGCGGGGGGGCGGTTTACAATGAGCAGTTCTTC. The encoded protein is CAFRPDYSGGAVYNEQFF.

A note on this clonotype: A read error is possible here, since a much larger clone lies one base away. The genes are TRBV20-1 and TRBJ2-2; TRBD2 matches at 8 bases. This CDR3 spans 16 amino acids. The germline CDR1 and CDR2 sequences are DFQATT and SNEGSKA (reference sequence). CDR3 bases: TGCTGTGCTAGAGCTCAGAGCGGGGGGAACACCGGGGAGCTGTTTTTT. This sequence encodes CCARAQSGGNTGELFF.

In its sample, this clonotype was seen a few times. This chain joins TRBV15 and TRBJ2-3; no firm D call. This CDR3 spans 15 amino acids. With 1 base removed from V and 2 bases from J, the gap between germline ends came to 10 bases. The V gene's germline CDR1 is LNHNV and CDR2 YYDKDF (reference sequence). The CDR3 here is CATSRGPENTDTQYF. As DNA, the CDR3 is TGTGCCACCAGCAGAGGCCCAGAAAACACAGATACGCAGTATTTT. Full variable domain (outside the CDR3, taken from reference TRBV15 and TRBJ2-3): DAMVIQNPRYQVTQFGKPVTLSCSQTLNHNVMYWYQQKSSQAPKLLFHYYDKDFNNEADTPDNFQSRRPNTSFCFLDIRSPGLGDTAMYLCATSRGPENTDTQYFGPGTRLTVL.

This clonotype is judged medium-sized. This chain links TRBV5-1 with TRBJ2-7, with TRBD1 matching over 9 bases. This CDR3 is 14 amino acids long. With 3 bases clipped from V and 5 bases from J, the junction kept 6 bases outside the gene matches. The germline CDR1 and CDR2 sequences are SGHRS and YFSETQ. The CDR3: CASSSGTGLNEQYF. The CDR3 nucleotides read TGCGCCAGCAGCTCCGGGACAGGGCTCAACGAGCAGTACTTC.

The V and J genes are TRBV20-1 and TRBJ1-4; D may be TRBD1 (6 bases). The germline V gene has CDR1 DFQATT and CDR2 SNEGSKA (reference sequence). The CDR3 contains 14 residues. Trimming pared 6 bases from V and 10 bases from J, leaving 21 bases between. Here the CDR3 reads CSASPRAEGGKLFF. The CDR3 DNA follows: TGCAGTGCATCACCGAGAGCGGAGGGGGGAAAACTGTTTTTT.

This clonotype has at least ten counts. V and J are TRBV29-1 and TRBJ1-1, with 7 bases fitting TRBD1. This CDR3 is built from 12 residues. V was clipped by 3 bases and J by 7 bases; unmatched bases: 5. The germline V gene has CDR1 SQVTM and CDR2 ANQGSEA. This CDR3 reads CSVERGQGEAFF. In DNA, the CDR3 is TGCAGCGTTGAGAGGGGGCAAGGTGAAGCTTTCTTT.

This clonotype has just a few counts. The chain joins TRBV10-3 to TRBJ2-3, with D maybe TRBD2 (7 bases). This CDR3 contains 18 residues. Trimming shortened V by 0 bases and J by 6 bases, and 22 bases separated the two germline ends. Germline V gives CDR1 ENHRY, CDR2 SYGVKD. The CDR3 sequence: CAISESPPAGAGGDTQYF. Written as DNA, the CDR3 is TGTGCCATCAGTGAGTCGCCTCCGGCGGGGGCCGGTGGGGATACGCAGTATTTT.

The rearrangement uses TRBV29-1 and TRBJ2-1; D is undetermined. Trimming removed 4 bases from V and 3 bases from J, with 7 bases in between. CDR3 length: 12 amino acids. Germline V gene sequence: CDR1 SQVTM, CDR2 ANQGSEA. The CDR3 DNA reads as TGCAGCGTTGGAGACATCTACAATGAGCAGTTCTTC. It encodes CSVGDIYNEQFF.

This clonotype has ten or more counts. In DNA form, the CDR3 reads TGTGCCAGCAGTACACAGGGAAGTAACACTGAAGCTTTCTTT. This encodes CASSTQGSNTEAFF. The chain carries TRBV12-3 or TRBV12-4 and TRBJ1-1; D perhaps matches TRBD1 (6 bases). This CDR3 has 14 amino acids. V was cut by 5 bases and J by 2 bases, with 12 bases left in between.

This clonotype was observed many times. V gene TRBV12-3 or TRBV12-4 combines with J gene TRBJ2-3; possible D gene TRBD2, 6 bases. This CDR3 has 14 amino acids. Trimming shortened V by 3 bases and J by 0 bases, and 7 bases separated the two germline ends. The CDR3 here is CASSLSGSTDTQYF. The CDR3 DNA is TGTGCCAGCAGTTTGAGCGGGAGCACAGATACGCAGTATTTT.

This clonotype was counted many times. The chain is built from TRBV4-1 and TRBJ2-7; maybe TRBD1 (5 bases). V gave up 4 bases and J gave up 3 bases, with 13 bases separating them. Looked up from germline, CDR1 is MGHRA and CDR2 is YSYEKL. The CDR3 extends over 14 amino acids. CDR3: CASSPADSDYEQYF. The DNA for the CDR3 is TGCGCCAGCAGCCCAGCCGACAGTGACTACGAGCAGTACTTC.

This clonotype was observed many times. The chain uses TRBV5-1 and TRBJ1-1, with TRBD1 as a possible D gene (5 bases). V was trimmed by 4 bases and J by 3 bases, leaving 10 bases between them. Germline values: CDR1 SGHRS, CDR2 YFSETQ. The CDR3 sequence is 13 residues long. The CDR3 DNA reads as TGCGCCAGCAGCGCGACAGCGGACACTGAAGCTTTCTTT. The encoded protein is CASSATADTEAFF.

This clonotype was observed at least ten times. The chain joins TRBV7-8 to TRBJ1-1; no clear D gene. This CDR3 region has 12 residues. V was shortened by 3 bases and J by 2 bases, with 4 bases between the two germline ends. Per germline, CDR1 SGHVS and CDR2 FQNEAQ. CDR3 sequence: CASSLDNTEAFF. CDR3 in DNA: TGTGCCAGCAGCTTGGACAACACTGAAGCTTTCTTT. The whole variable domain, remainder taken from reference TRBV7-8 and TRBJ1-1, is GAGVSQSPRYKVAKRGQDVALRCDPISGHVSLFWYQQALGQGPEFLTYFQNEAQLDKSGLPSDRFFAERPEGSVSTLKIQRTQQEDSAVYLCASSLDNTEAFFGQGTRLTVV.

This clonotype appeared many times. CDR3 protein: CSARAGQTNTGELFF. The CDR3, as DNA: TGCAGTGCTAGAGCCGGGCAGACGAACACCGGGGAGCTGTTTTTT. The V call is TRBV20-1, the J call TRBJ2-2; D remains ambiguous. The CDR3 length is 15 residues. Germline CDR1 and CDR2: DFQATT and SNEGSKA (reference sequence). The V end lost 1 base, the J end lost 0 bases, and 9 bases lay between the germline ends.

This clonotype was observed a handful of times. The chain couples TRBV5-1 to TRBJ1-2; possibly TRBD1 for D (6 bases). The CDR3 extends over 14 amino acids. Trimming left V 4 bases short and J 4 bases short, with 14 bases between. CDR1 and CDR2 from the germline V gene are SGHRS and YFSETQ. CDR3 residues: CASSPGAVPYGYTF. Here the CDR3 DNA reads TGCGCCAGCAGCCCGGGGGCGGTCCCCTATGGCTACACCTTC.

This clonotype was counted at least ten times. The gene calls are TRBV29-1 and TRBJ2-5; maybe TRBD1 (5 bases). V dropped 3 bases and J dropped 3 bases, with 14 bases sitting between them. In germline, CDR1 is SQVTM, CDR2 ANQGSEA. CDR3 length: 14 residues. The DNA for the CDR3 is TGCAGCGTTGACAGGGCCGGCGTCGAAGAGACCCAGTACTTC. Protein product: CSVDRAGVEETQYF.

This chain connects TRBV28 to TRBJ2-3; 7 nucleotides agree with TRBD1. This CDR3 comprises 14 residues. From germline, CDR1 is MDHEN and CDR2 SYDVKM. V lost 5 bases to trimming and J lost 7 bases; unmatched junction nucleotides: 9. The CDR3 spells CASSPAGGLNTQYF. CDR3 DNA sequence: TGTGCCAGCAGTCCTGCAGGGGGTCTGAATACGCAGTATTTT.

This clonotype was picked up many times. The chain is built from TRBV12-3 or TRBV12-4 and TRBJ1-2, with unresolved D. V lost 5 bases and J 0 bases, leaving 13 bases between the germline ends. This CDR3 region has 15 residues. CDR3 nucleotide sequence: TGTGCCAGCAGTCCGCTAGCCCGGGCTAACTATGGCTACACCTTC. It specifies CASSPLARANYGYTF.

This clonotype was recorded at least ten times. The rearrangement uses TRBV7-8 and TRBJ2-3; 7 bases agree with TRBD1. This CDR3 contains 16 residues. In germline, CDR1 is SGHVS, CDR2 FQNEAQ. V was clipped by 1 base and J by 0 bases; unmatched bases: 4. The CDR3 sequence: CASSLEGQPSTDTQYF. For the CDR3, the DNA is TGTGCCAGCAGCTTAGAGGGACAGCCTAGCACAGATACGCAGTATTTT.

This clonotype was observed at least ten times. For the CDR3, the DNA is TGCAGTGCAGTGAAACAGGAACGCACAGATACGCAGTATTTT. This sequence encodes CSAVKQERTDTQYF. The chain employs TRBV20-1 and TRBJ2-3; possibly TRBD1 for D (5 bases). CDR3 length equals 14 residues. The V gene's germline CDR1 is DFQATT and CDR2 SNEGSKA (reference sequence). Trimming shortened V by 6 bases and J by 1 base, and 14 bases separated the two germline ends.